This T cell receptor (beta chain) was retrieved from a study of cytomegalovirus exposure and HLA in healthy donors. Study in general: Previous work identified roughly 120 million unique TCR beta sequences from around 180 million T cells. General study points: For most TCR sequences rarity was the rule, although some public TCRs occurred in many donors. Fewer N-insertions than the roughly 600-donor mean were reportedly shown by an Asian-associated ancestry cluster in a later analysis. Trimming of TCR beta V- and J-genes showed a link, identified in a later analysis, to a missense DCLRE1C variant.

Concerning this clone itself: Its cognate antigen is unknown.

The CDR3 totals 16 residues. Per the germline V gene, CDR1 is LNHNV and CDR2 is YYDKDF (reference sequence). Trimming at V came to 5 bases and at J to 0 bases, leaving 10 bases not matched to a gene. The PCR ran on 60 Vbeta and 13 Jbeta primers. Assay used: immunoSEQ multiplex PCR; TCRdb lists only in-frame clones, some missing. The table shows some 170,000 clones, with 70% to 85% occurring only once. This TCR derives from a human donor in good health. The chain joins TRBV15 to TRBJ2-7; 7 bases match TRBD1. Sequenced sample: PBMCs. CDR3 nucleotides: TGTGCCACCAGCGCCGAAGTACAGGGGCTCTCCTACGAGCAGTACTTC. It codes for CATSAEVQGLSYEQYF. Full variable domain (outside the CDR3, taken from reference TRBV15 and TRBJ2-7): DAMVIQNPRYQVTQFGKPVTLSCSQTLNHNVMYWYQQKSSQAPKLLFHYYDKDFNNEADTPDNFQSRRPNTSFCFLDIRSPGLGDTAMYLCATSAEVQGLSYEQYFGPGTRLTVT.